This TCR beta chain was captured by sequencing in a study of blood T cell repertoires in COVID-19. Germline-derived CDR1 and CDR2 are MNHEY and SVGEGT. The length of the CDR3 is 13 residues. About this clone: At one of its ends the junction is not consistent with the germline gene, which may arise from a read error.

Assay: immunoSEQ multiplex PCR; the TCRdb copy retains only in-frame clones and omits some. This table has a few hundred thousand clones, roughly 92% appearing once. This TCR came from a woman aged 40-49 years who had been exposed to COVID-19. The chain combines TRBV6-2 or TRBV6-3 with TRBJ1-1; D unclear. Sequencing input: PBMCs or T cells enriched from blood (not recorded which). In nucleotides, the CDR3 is TGTGCCAGCAGTTACGACCGGACTGGGTCTGAGAGGTTT. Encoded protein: CASSYDRTGSERF.